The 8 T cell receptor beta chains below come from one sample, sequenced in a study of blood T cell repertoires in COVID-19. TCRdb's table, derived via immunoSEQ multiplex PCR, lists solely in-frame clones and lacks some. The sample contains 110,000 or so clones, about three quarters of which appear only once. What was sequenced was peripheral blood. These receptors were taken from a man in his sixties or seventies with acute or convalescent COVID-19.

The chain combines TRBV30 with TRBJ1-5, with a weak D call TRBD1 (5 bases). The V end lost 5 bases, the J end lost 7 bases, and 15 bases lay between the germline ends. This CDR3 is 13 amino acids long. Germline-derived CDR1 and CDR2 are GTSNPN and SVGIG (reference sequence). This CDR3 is CAWAQGIGQPQHF. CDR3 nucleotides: TGTGCCTGGGCTCAGGGAATAGGGCAGCCCCAGCATTTT.

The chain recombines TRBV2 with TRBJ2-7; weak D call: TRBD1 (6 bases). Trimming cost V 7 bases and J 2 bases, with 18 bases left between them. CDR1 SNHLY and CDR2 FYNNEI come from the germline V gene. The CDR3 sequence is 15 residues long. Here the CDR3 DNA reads TGTGCCAGCAAAGATTTAGTGGACAGCCCCTACGAGCAGTACTTC. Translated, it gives CASKDLVDSPYEQYF.

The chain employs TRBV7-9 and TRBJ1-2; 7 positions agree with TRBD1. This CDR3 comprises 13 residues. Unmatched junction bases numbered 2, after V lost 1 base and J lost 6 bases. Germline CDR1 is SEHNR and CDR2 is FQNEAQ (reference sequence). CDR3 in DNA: TGTGCCAGCAGCTTAGAGGGGGCGGATGGCTACACCTTC. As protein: CASSLEGADGYTF.

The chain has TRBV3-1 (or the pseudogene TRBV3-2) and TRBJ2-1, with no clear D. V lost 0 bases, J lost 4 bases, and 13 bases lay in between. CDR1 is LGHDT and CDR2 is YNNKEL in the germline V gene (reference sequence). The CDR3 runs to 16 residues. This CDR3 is CASSQDSPRGYNEQFF. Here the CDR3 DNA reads TGTGCCAGCAGCCAAGATTCACCCCGCGGTTACAATGAGCAGTTCTTC.

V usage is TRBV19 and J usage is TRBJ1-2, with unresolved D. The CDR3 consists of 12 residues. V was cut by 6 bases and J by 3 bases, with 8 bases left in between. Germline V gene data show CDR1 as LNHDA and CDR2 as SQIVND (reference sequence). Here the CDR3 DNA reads TGTGCCAGTAGCCCACCGGACTATGGCTACACCTTC. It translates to CASSPPDYGYTF.

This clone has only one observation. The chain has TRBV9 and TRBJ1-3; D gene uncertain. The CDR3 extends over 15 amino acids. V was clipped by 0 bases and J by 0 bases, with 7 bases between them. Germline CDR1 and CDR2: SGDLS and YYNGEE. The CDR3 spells CASSVVGSSGNTIYF. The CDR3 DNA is TGTGCCAGCAGCGTAGTTGGTAGCTCTGGAAACACCATATATTTT.

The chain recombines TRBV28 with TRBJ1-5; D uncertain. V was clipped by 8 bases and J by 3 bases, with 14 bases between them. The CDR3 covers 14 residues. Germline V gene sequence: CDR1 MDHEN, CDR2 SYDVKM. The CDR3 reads CASSRGYNNQPQHF. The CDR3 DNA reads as TGTGCCAGCTCCCGGGGTTATAACAATCAGCCCCAGCATTTT.

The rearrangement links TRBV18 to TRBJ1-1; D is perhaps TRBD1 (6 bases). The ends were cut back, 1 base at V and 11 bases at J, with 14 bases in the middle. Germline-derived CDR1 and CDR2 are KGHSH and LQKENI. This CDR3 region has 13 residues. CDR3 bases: TGTGCCAGCTCACCACAGACAGGCGACGGGGCTTTCTTT. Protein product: CASSPQTGDGAFF.